The 26 T cell receptor beta chains listed next were all sequenced from one sample in a study of beta chain features in type 1 diabetes. Whole-study results and caveats: TCRB CDR3 length was moderately but significantly reduced in all four CD4+ subsets of Type 1 diabetes patients.

The isolated RNA, all of it, was reverse transcribed, so expressed TCRB transcripts were what got sequenced. The repertoire was sequenced with immunoSEQ multiplex PCR; TCRdb's copy has only in-frame clones and lacks some. The sample includes more than 550,000 clones, around 15% seen only once; the top ten take roughly 0.04%. These receptors' targets are unknown. Sequenced: naive CD4+ T cells from blood. Receptors originate from a young man with type 1 diabetes.

This clone was counted only a few times. This chain connects TRBV4-1 to TRBJ2-3, with D tentatively TRBD1 or TRBD2 (5 bases each). The germline gives CDR1 MGHRA, CDR2 YSYEKL. The CDR3 is made up of 15 amino acids. Between the trimmed V and J ends, which lost 4 bases and 2 bases, there was a span of 13 bases. In DNA, the CDR3 is TGCGCCAGCAGCCGCCGGGACGGGCTCACAGATACGCAGTATTTT. It codes for CASSRRDGLTDTQYF.

This clone was observed a few times. This chain connects TRBV7-2 to TRBJ2-5; D ambiguous. The CDR3 is 15 residues long. Looked up from germline, CDR1 is SGHTA and CDR2 is FQGNSA. Deletions cut 2 bases from V and 1 base from J, with 11 bases between. The CDR3 region has the DNA TGTGCCAGCAGCTTAAGGGCAGGCATCCAAGAGACCCAGTACTTC. This gives the protein CASSLRAGIQETQYF.

V and J are TRBV30 and TRBJ1-4; D is ambiguous. The CDR3 covers 15 residues. The V and J ends lost 0 bases and 3 bases respectively, with 11 bases between them. Per germline, CDR1 GTSNPN and CDR2 SVGIG (reference sequence). The CDR3 region is CAWSVHGPPNEKLFF. CDR3 in DNA: TGTGCCTGGAGTGTACATGGTCCACCTAATGAAAAACTGTTTTTT.

This clone showed up just a few times. The DNA for the CDR3 is TGTGCCAGCAGTTCGGGCCCTCTCAGTGGAGGTATAGGCTACACCTTC. This codes for CASSSGPLSGGIGYTF. This chain uses TRBV6-5 with TRBJ1-2; D ambiguous. Germline CDR1 MNHEY, CDR2 SVGAGI. The CDR3 is 16 residues long. The germline V and J ends were trimmed by 4 bases and 8 bases, with 23 bases remaining between them.

This chain uses TRBV7-2 with TRBJ2-7; TRBD2 matches 7 bases. Unmatched junction bases numbered 13, after V lost 5 bases and J lost 0 bases. Germline lookup yields CDR1 SGHTA and CDR2 FQGNSA. CDR3 length: 17 amino acids. CDR3 amino acids: CASSITEAGPTSYEQYF. The DNA of the CDR3 is TGTGCCAGCAGCATCACAGAAGCGGGGCCGACCTCCTACGAGCAGTACTTC.

This clone was seen a handful of times. This chain links TRBV6-6 with TRBJ2-5; 7 positions match TRBD1. Germline V gene lookup returns CDR1 MNHNY and CDR2 SVGAGI (reference sequence). This CDR3 spans 15 amino acids. The J segment lost 0 bases and the V segment lost 5 bases, leaving 6 bases of the junction unmatched. The CDR3 here is CASSRDSEDQETQYF. CDR3 coding DNA: TGTGCCAGCAGTAGGGACAGTGAAGACCAAGAGACCCAGTACTTC.

The chain couples TRBV7-9 to TRBJ2-7, with no clear D. The V end was cut by 5 bases, the J end by 6 bases, with 14 bases between. This CDR3 is 13 amino acids long. In germline, CDR1 is SEHNR, CDR2 FQNEAQ (reference sequence). Here the CDR3 reads CASSLDSALEQYF. The CDR3, as DNA: TGTGCCAGCAGCCTCGACTCCGCCCTCGAGCAGTACTTC.

This chain joins TRBV2 and TRBJ2-5, with no clear D. The germline V gene encodes CDR1 SNHLY and CDR2 FYNNEI. The CDR3 extends over 11 amino acids. V dropped 7 bases and J dropped 5 bases, with 8 bases sitting between them. In DNA form, the CDR3 reads TGTGCCAGCATGGCTTTGGAGACCCAGTACTTC. Amino acid sequence: CASMALETQYF.

This clone has a handful of counts. This sequence joins TRBV7-2 and TRBJ1-2, with no clear D. Trimming shortened V by 1 base and J by 4 bases, and 10 bases separated the two germline ends. The V gene's germline CDR1 is SGHTA and CDR2 FQGNSA. CDR3 length: 14 amino acids. The CDR3 protein is CASSLGVGLYGYTF. CDR3 coding DNA: TGTGCCAGCAGCTTAGGCGTGGGCCTCTATGGCTACACCTTC.

This clone was seen more than once but under ten times. The chain employs TRBV28 and TRBJ1-5; 7 bases align to TRBD1. With 4 bases clipped from V and 7 bases from J, the junction kept 10 bases outside the gene matches. CDR3 size: 15 residues. Germline V gene lookup returns CDR1 MDHEN and CDR2 SYDVKM. The DNA of the CDR3 is TGTGCCAGCAGTTCACCCGACAGGGATGGACAGCCCCAGCATTTT. It is translated as CASSSPDRDGQPQHF.

The V and J genes are TRBV2 and TRBJ2-7; the D gene could be TRBD1 or TRBD2 (5 bases each). This CDR3 has 14 amino acids. V lost 5 bases and J 2 bases, leaving 13 bases between the germline ends. Per germline, CDR1 SNHLY and CDR2 FYNNEI. CDR3 sequence reads: CASSPGTAAYEQYF. Written as DNA, the CDR3 is TGTGCCAGCAGTCCCGGGACCGCCGCCTACGAGCAGTACTTC.

As regards this clone: Different DNA sequences within this sample yield the same CDR3. The chain recombines TRBV9 with TRBJ2-3; 12 bases match TRBD2. The V segment lost 3 bases and the J segment 0 bases; nucleotides outside the gene matches: 2. Germline CDR1 SGDLS, CDR2 YYNGEE. The CDR3 has 16 amino acids. CDR3 amino acids: CASSAGLAGSTDTQYF. CDR3 nucleotide sequence: TGTGCCAGCAGCGCCGGACTAGCGGGAAGCACAGATACGCAGTATTTT.

In this sample, this clone turned up a few times. This chain joins TRBV29-1 and TRBJ2-3; TRBD1 is a possible D gene (5 bases). Germline assignment: CDR1 SQVTM and CDR2 ANQGSEA. With 8 bases removed from V and 5 bases from J, the gap between germline ends came to 20 bases. This CDR3 is built from 14 residues. CDR3 in amino acids: CSHSRATTGDTQYF. The CDR3 nucleotides read TGCAGCCATTCCAGGGCAACCACGGGAGATACGCAGTATTTT.

This chain uses TRBV20-1 with TRBJ1-1; no firm D call. V lost 6 bases and J lost 2, with 4 bases in between. This CDR3 contains 10 residues. From germline, CDR1 is DFQATT and CDR2 SNEGSKA (reference sequence). CDR3 loop: CSAHNTEAFF. The CDR3 coding sequence is TGCAGTGCCCACAACACTGAAGCTTTCTTT.

This clone has more than one count but fewer than ten. Other nucleotide sequences from this sample produce the same CDR3. V and J are TRBV2 and TRBJ1-5, with 9 bases aligning to TRBD1. CDR1 is SNHLY, CDR2 FYNNEI, per germline. There are 12 residues in the CDR3. V shed 8 bases and J 7 bases; nucleotides not matched to a gene: 3. The CDR3 DNA is TGTGCCAGCTCGACAGGGGGACAGCCCCAGCATTTT. Amino acids: CASSTGGQPQHF.

This clone was observed a handful of times. V gene TRBV29-1 combines with J gene TRBJ2-1; a possible D gene is TRBD1 (6 bases). The CDR3 extends over 13 amino acids. Germline values: CDR1 SQVTM, CDR2 ANQGSEA. Trimming cost V 5 bases and J 4 bases, with 12 bases left between them. CDR3 nucleotide sequence: TGCAGCGTTACACAGGGAACATACAATGAGCAGTTCTTC. Translated: CSVTQGTYNEQFF.

Only a few counts were recorded for this clone. This sequence joins TRBV5-6 and TRBJ2-5; D gene unclear. V was cut by 1 base and J by 2 bases, with 9 bases left in between. Germline-derived CDR1 and CDR2 are SGHDT and YYEEEE. The CDR3 has 14 amino acids. The CDR3: CASSLNWGQETQYF. DNA for the CDR3: TGTGCCAGCAGCTTGAATTGGGGACAAGAGACCCAGTACTTC.

The chain couples TRBV10-3 to TRBJ2-1, with 7 bases lining up with TRBD1. The length of the CDR3 is 16 residues. The germline V gene has CDR1 ENHRY and CDR2 SYGVKD. J gave up 4 bases and V 7 bases, and 13 bases lay outside the gene matches. The CDR3 loop is CAIIRAGTEGYNEQFF. The CDR3 coding sequence is TGTGCCATCATCAGAGCCGGGACAGAGGGATACAATGAGCAGTTCTTC.

The table lists this clone with a few counts. This rearrangement joins TRBV5-1 to TRBJ2-3, with 13 bases matching TRBD2. V dropped 0 bases and J dropped 2; count of bases not matched to a gene: 6. Germline-derived CDR1 and CDR2 are SGHRS and YFSETQ. The CDR3 sequence is 18 residues long. The CDR3 sequence: CASSLAGGTSGTTDTQYF. CDR3 bases: TGCGCCAGCAGCTTGGCCGGGGGGACTAGCGGGACCACAGATACGCAGTATTTT.

On this clone itself: This specimen includes other DNA sequences encoding the same CDR3. This chain connects TRBV18 to TRBJ2-3; D remains unclear. CDR3 length equals 11 residues. V gave up 2 bases and J gave up 3 bases, with 0 bases separating them. The germline gives CDR1 KGHSH, CDR2 LQKENI. CDR3 DNA sequence: TGTGCCAGCTCACCAACAGATACGCAGTATTTT. This translates into CASSPTDTQYF.

A few counts support this clone. The chain links TRBV4-3 to TRBJ2-3; TRBD1 or TRBD2 may be the D gene (7 bases each). Germline lookup yields CDR1 LGHNA and CDR2 YSLEER. The CDR3 covers 16 residues. The V gene lost 5 bases and the J gene lost 5 bases, with 20 bases spanning the gap. The CDR3 nucleotides are TGCGCCAGCAGCAGGGAGGGGGCCCGCGGGGGAGATACGCAGTATTTT. It specifies CASSREGARGGDTQYF.

This clone was observed a handful of times. The chain uses TRBV15 and TRBJ2-7; 11 nucleotides agree with TRBD2. The CDR3 is made up of 17 amino acids. J lost 0 bases, V lost 0 bases, and 4 bases had no gene match. CDR1 and CDR2 (germline): LNHNV, YYDKDF (reference sequence). The CDR3 DNA sequence: TGTGCCACCAGCAGAGACCAGACTAGCGGGGTCTCCTACGAGCAGTACTTC. Translated: CATSRDQTSGVSYEQYF.

With respect to this clone: The identical CDR3 is also encoded by other nucleotide sequences in the sample. The rearrangement joins TRBV9 to TRBJ1-1; D possibly corresponds to TRBD1 (5 bases). The CDR3 is made up of 13 amino acids. Germline V gene sequence: CDR1 SGDLS, CDR2 YYNGEE. Trimming removed 2 bases at V and 2 bases at J, with 7 bases between. DNA for the CDR3: TGTGCCAGCAGCGTCGACAGCAACACTGAAGCTTTCTTT. The encoded protein is CASSVDSNTEAFF. The full variable domain, rest sourced from reference TRBV9 and TRBJ1-1, is DSGVTQTPKHLITATGQRVTLRCSPRSGDLSVYWYQQSLDQGLQFLIQYYNGEERAKGNILERFSAQQFPDLHSELNLSSLELGDSALYFCASSVDSNTEAFFGQGTRLTVV.

The chain joins TRBV28 to TRBJ1-2; possibly TRBD1 for D (5 bases). Germline-derived CDR1 and CDR2 are MDHEN and SYDVKM. This CDR3 has 13 residues. Deletions cut 7 bases from V and 4 bases from J, with 13 bases between. DNA of the CDR3: TGTGCCAGCACCGGCACAGGCGGCTATGGCTACACCTTC. As protein: CASTGTGGYGYTF.

This clone has just a few counts. The J gene is TRBJ2-1, the V gene TRBV7-9, with 9 bases identical to TRBD2. V lost 4 bases to trimming and J lost 6 bases; unmatched junction nucleotides: 13. The CDR3 extends over 17 amino acids. CDR1 and CDR2 (germline): SEHNR, FQNEAQ (reference sequence). The CDR3 DNA reads as TGTGCCAGCAGCTCCAGGGTAGCGGGAGTAGGCCCCAATGAGCAGTTCTTC. Translation gives CASSSRVAGVGPNEQFF.

This clone was observed a few times. The chain recombines TRBV19 with TRBJ2-5, with D tentatively TRBD1 (7 bases). Germline V CDR1 and CDR2: LNHDA, SQIVND (reference sequence). CDR3 length: 14 residues. The V end lost 6 bases, the J end lost 5 bases, and 16 bases lay between the germline ends. CDR3 sequence: CASRRQGGGETQYF. For the CDR3, the DNA is TGTGCCAGTAGAAGACAGGGTGGAGGGGAGACCCAGTACTTC.